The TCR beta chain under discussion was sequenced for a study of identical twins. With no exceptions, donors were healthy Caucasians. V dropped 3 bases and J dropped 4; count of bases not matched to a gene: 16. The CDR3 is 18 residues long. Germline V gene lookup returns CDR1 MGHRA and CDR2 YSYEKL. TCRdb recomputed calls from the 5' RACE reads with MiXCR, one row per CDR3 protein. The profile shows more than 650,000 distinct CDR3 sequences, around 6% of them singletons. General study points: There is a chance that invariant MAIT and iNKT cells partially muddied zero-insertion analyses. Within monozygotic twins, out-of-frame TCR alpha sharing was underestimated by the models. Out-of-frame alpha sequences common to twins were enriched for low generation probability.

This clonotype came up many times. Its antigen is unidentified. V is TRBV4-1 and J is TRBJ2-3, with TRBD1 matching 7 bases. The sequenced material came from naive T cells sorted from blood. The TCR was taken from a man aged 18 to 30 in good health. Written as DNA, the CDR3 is TGCGCCAGCAGCCATATGGGAAGGGGGCCCCCAAAGGCAGATACGCAGTATTTT. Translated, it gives CASSHMGRGPPKADTQYF.